Detailed here is one T cell receptor (beta chain). What this receptor recognizes is not known. This may come from a read error, since a much larger clone is one base off. The CDR3 starts with the cysteine, ends with the phenylalanine, and has 17 residues. Only the CDR3 part of the read is kept: 51 bases, read in frame from the first base. From the germline V gene, CDR1 is LGHNA and CDR2 is YNFKEQ. V lost 4 bases and J lost 9 bases; the stretch between them is 22 bases long. The library came from 5' RACE. Instrument used: Illumina HiSeq 2500. A second PCR of about 7 to 12 cycles was performed with a sample-barcoded 5' primer and a J-beta primer mix. A unique molecular identifier was introduced onto each TCR beta cDNA molecule by a template-switch 5' adaptor carrying 12 random nucleotides. Each sample yielded at least 3 million CDR3-containing paired-end reads. All of the RNA was converted into first-strand cDNA using the Mint cDNA synthesis kit, with a TRBC-specific oligonucleotide serving as the primer. Following uracil-DNA glycosylase treatment, all cDNA underwent a first 18-cycle PCR with the universal primers M1SS and BC2_uni_R. The source study handled its data this way. Each sample was normalized by randomly selecting 1 million high-quality reads, each carrying a distinct molecular identifier. Instead of being binned into consensus sequences, reads with shared molecular identifiers were discarded. MiTCR, with a Q25 quality threshold and the strictest error-elimination algorithm, was used for CDR3 identification, clonotype clustering and error correction. A nonparametric unseen species model with Euler transformation was used to estimate lower-bound total TCR beta diversity. Through fastp at Q25 and MiXCR, TCRdb rebuilt clones from the public reads, retaining in-frame beta chains. Rows matching on CDR3 protein sequence are summarized as one entry with the most common DNA and genes. In this record, the V and J calls reflect TCRdb's handling and not the investigators' own analysis. In all, the sample holds fewer than 900,000 distinct CDR3 sequences, and roughly two fifths of those were seen once. Roughly 19% of the sample rests with the top ten.

The data were obtained in a study of blood T cells in healthy people across ages (dated by TCRdb to about 2015). Background on the whole study: In model experiments, template switching captured roughly one uniquely barcoded TCR beta cDNA molecule for every two T cells. The donors were split into four age groups: young (average 16 years), middle-aged (over 35), aged (around 67) and long-lived (roughly 77). The study measured age-related changes in TCR beta repertoire diversity using deep sequencing normalized with unique cDNA molecular identifiers. To avoid experimental bias, donors of different ages were spread randomly across the sequencing lanes. Two additional independent replicas of 1 million unique cDNA reads from the same blood draw were analyzed for two donors (one aged 18 to 29 and one aged 80 or older). Results and caveats for the whole study, not just this receptor: Total diversity estimates from one million sequenced T cells were considered lower bounds and underestimates. The percentage of naive T cells measured by flow cytometry correlated strongly with observed TCR beta diversity. Compared with the aged group, the long-lived group had more naive CD4+ T cells, fewer expanded clones and increased TCR diversity, a pattern suggesting age selection. As age increased, observed TCR beta diversity per million T cells dropped in a roughly linear way, and a significant reduction was already evident by age roughly 40. Because profiling used bulk unsorted PBMCs, naive and antigen-experienced compartments could not be compared conclusively. The CMV infection status of donors was not known, potentially confounding age-related changes in expanded clonotypes.

Systemically healthy Caucasian individuals from Russia, some 40 in total and aged roughly 6 to 95 years, were included as donors. Each donor gave around 9.5 milliliters of peripheral blood, collected into EDTA-treated Vacutainer tubes. Ficoll-Paque density-gradient centrifugation was used to isolate PBMCs, with at least 6.5 million per sample. Trizol reagent was used to extract total RNA from PBMCs, with at least 6 micrograms per sample. For every donor, an aliquot of PBMCs went through flow cytometry to measure the percentages of naive CD45RAhigh/CD27high T cells. The chain couples TRBV4-2 to TRBJ1-6, with the D segment identity uncertain. This clonotype originated in a woman aged 55-75 years in good health. Sequenced material: blood. DNA sequence: TGTGCCAGCAGCCCACAAGCAGCAGGCGGGCCAAGTTCACCCCTCCACTTT. This is translated as CASSPQAAGGPSSPLHF.